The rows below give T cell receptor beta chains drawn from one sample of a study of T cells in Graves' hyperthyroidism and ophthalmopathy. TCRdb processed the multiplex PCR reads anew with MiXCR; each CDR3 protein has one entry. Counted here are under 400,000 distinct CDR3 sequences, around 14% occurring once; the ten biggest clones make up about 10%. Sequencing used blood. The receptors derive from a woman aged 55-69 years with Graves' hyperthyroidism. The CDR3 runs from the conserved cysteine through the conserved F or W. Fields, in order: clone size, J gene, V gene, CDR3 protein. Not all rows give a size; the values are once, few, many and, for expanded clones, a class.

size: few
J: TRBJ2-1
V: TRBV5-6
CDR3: CASSLWEAVQFF

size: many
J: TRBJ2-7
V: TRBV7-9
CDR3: CASSLSSASGIYEQYF

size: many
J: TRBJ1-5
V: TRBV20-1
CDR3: CSARKSNQPQHF

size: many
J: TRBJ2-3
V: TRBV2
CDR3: CATKQSGSTDTQYF

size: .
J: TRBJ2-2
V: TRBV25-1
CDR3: CASSLRGLGTGELFF

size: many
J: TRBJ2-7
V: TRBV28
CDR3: CASSRRTLAYEQYF

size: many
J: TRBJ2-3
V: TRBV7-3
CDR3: CASSLKTSVGDTQYF

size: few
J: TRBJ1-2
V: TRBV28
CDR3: CASSSGRSSYGYTF

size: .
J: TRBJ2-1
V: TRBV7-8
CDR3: CASSLGAGLAGDEQFF

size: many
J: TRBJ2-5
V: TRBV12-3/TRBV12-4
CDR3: CASSARVRTQETQYF

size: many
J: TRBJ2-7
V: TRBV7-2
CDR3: CASSLEMGSYEQYF

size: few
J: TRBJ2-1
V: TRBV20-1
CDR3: CSATSEWEYNEQFF

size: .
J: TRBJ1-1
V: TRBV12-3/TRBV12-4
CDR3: CASSSTGKTEAFF

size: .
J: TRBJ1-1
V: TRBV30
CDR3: CAWGRVGTGAFF

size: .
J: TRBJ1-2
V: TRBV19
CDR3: CASSIDRFGGYTF

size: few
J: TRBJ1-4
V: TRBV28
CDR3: CASSESSRGEKLFF

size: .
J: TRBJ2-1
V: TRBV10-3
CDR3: CAISAYGAYNEQFF

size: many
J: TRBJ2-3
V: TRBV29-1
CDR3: CSVDAGASTDTQYF

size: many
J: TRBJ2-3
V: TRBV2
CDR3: CASSELPSTDTQYF

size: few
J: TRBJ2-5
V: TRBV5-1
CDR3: CASSLAERQTQYF

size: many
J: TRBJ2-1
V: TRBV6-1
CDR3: CASSRGRAGNEQFF

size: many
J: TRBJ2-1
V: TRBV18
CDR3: CASSPPPSGRRYNEQFF

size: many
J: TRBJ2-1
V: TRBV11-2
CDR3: CASSLVAGGSPAYNEQFF

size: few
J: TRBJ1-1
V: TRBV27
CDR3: CASRGVRTEAFF

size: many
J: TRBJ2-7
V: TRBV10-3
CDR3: CAISYSGRGGEQYF

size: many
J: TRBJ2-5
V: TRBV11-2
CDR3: CASSRGTGGEGGAQYF

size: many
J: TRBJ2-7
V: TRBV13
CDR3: CASSLSAAGGAPYEQYF

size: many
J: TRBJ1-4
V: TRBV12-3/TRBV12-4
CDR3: CASSLEGVGEKLFF